These 20 T cell receptor beta chains were all obtained from the same sample, sequenced in a study of blood T cell repertoires in COVID-19 (dated by TCRdb to between 2020 and 2021). The library was prepared using the immunoSEQ multiplex PCR assay. The immuneACCESS repertoire file appears here via TCRdb, limited to in-frame rearrangements. These files lack a portion of the clones; in checked studies, under half of the deficit traces to unresolved V genes, and the cause of the others is not known. The sample includes more than 250,000 clones, with approximately 87% observed a single time. The ten largest clones represent over 4% of the sample. The sequencing sample was made of PBMCs or T cells enriched from blood (not recorded which). These receptors originate from a woman aged 25 to 45 who had recovered from COVID-19.

The chain links TRBV5-4 to TRBJ1-1, with TRBD1 matching 8 bases. V trimming: 4 bases; J trimming: 5 bases; junction bases outside the gene matches: 10. There are 15 residues in the CDR3. CDR1 and CDR2 (germline): SGHNT, YYREEE (reference sequence). CDR3 nucleotide sequence: TGTGCCAGCAGCCAACGGGACAGGCGTTTAACTGAAGCTTTCTTT. It specifies CASSQRDRRLTEAFF. The whole variable domain, remainder taken from reference TRBV5-4 and TRBJ1-1, is ETGVTQSPTHLIKTRGQQVTLRCSSQSGHNTVSWYQQALGQGPQFIFQYYREEENGRGNFPPRFSGLQFPNYSSELNVNALELDDSALYLCASSQRDRRLTEAFFGQGTRLTVV.

A word on this clone: The identical CDR3 is also encoded by other nucleotide sequences in the sample. In DNA form, the CDR3 reads TGTGCCAGCAGCGTAGCAGTTAACTATGGCTACACCTTC. It codes for CASSVAVNYGYTF. The rearrangement uses TRBV9 and TRBJ1-2; D ambiguous. CDR1 is SGDLS, CDR2 YYNGEE, per germline. CDR3 length equals 13 residues. V lost 0 bases and J 1 base, leaving 4 bases between the germline ends.

This sequence joins TRBV11-2 and TRBJ1-2; TRBD1 aligns across 12 bases. The CDR3 extends over 17 amino acids. Trimming cost V 5 bases and J 4 bases; bases outside gene matches: 11. The germline V gene encodes CDR1 SGHAT and CDR2 FQNNGV. The CDR3 bases are TGTGCCAGCAGCCCCGGGACAGGGGGCTATCGGGGCTATGGCTACACCTTC. It translates to CASSPGTGGYRGYGYTF. The whole variable domain, remainder taken from reference TRBV11-2 and TRBJ1-2, is EAGVAQSPRYKIIEKRQSVAFWCNPISGHATLYWYQQILGQGPKLLIQFQNNGVVDDSQLPKDRFSAERLKGVDSTLKIQPAKLEDSAVYLCASSPGTGGYRGYGYTFGSGTRLTVV.

There are a few counts of this clone. V and J are TRBV19 and TRBJ2-6; TRBD1 aligns across 11 bases. Trimming took 9 bases from V and 4 from J; bases not matched to a gene: 17. This CDR3 has 19 residues. Looked up from germline, CDR1 is LNHDA and CDR2 is SQIVND (reference sequence). This chain's CDR3 is CASNIRKGQGAYGANVLTF. The DNA for the CDR3 is TGTGCCAGCAACATCCGAAAAGGACAGGGGGCGTACGGGGCCAACGTCCTGACTTTC.

The chain has TRBV11-2 and TRBJ2-7; perhaps TRBD1 as D (5 bases). This CDR3 is 13 amino acids long. V was shortened by 8 bases and J by 0 bases, with 11 bases between the two germline ends. The V gene's germline CDR1 is SGHAT and CDR2 FQNNGV. CDR3 sequence: CASRPGISYEQYF. DNA of the CDR3: TGTGCCAGCCGGCCAGGGATCTCCTACGAGCAGTACTTC.

J is TRBJ2-1 and V is TRBV7-9, with D perhaps TRBD1 (6 bases). The germline V gene has CDR1 SEHNR and CDR2 FQNEAQ (reference sequence). Trimming took off 5 bases at V and 10 bases at J, with 21 bases between the two ends. CDR3 size: 15 residues. The CDR3 reads CASSALTGTPSEQFF. The CDR3 DNA reads as TGTGCCAGCAGCGCACTAACAGGGACCCCGTCCGAGCAGTTCTTC.

The chain is built from TRBV12-3 or TRBV12-4 and TRBJ1-1, with a possible D match to TRBD1 (5 bases). V dropped 4 bases and J dropped 11 bases, with 14 bases sitting between them. CDR3 size: 12 residues. CDR3 sequence reads: CASSYSQGEAFF. CDR3 coding DNA: TGTGCCAGCAGTTATAGCCAGGGTGAGGCTTTCTTT.

This clone has only a few counts. The rearrangement joins TRBV5-1 to TRBJ1-6, with TRBD1 identical over 8 bases. CDR1 is SGHRS, CDR2 YFSETQ, per germline. The trim removed 0 bases at V and 10 bases at J, leaving 6 bases unmatched. CDR3 size: 15 residues. The CDR3 DNA reads TGCGCCAGCAGCTTGGCAGGGGGCGCAGGGTCACCCCTCCACTTT. It encodes CASSLAGGAGSPLHF.

The rearrangement uses TRBV7-9 and TRBJ2-7, with D perhaps matching TRBD1 (6 bases). Trimming took 5 bases from V and 2 from J, leaving 10 bases between them. This CDR3 contains 13 residues. Germline V gives CDR1 SEHNR, CDR2 FQNEAQ (reference sequence). The CDR3 nucleotides read TGTGCCAGCAGCGGGGACACAACCTACGAGCAGTACTTC. Its protein is CASSGDTTYEQYF.

V usage is TRBV27 and J usage is TRBJ2-7; the match to TRBD1 covers 9 bases. Unmatched junction bases numbered 9, after V lost 4 bases and J lost 2 bases. This CDR3 has 16 amino acids. Germline V CDR1 and CDR2: MNHEY, SMNVEV (reference sequence). This CDR3 reads CASSSSGTGKPYEQYF. The DNA of the CDR3 is TGTGCCAGCAGTTCATCCGGGACAGGGAAACCCTACGAGCAGTACTTC.

On this clone: Other nucleotide sequences in the sample specify the same CDR3. This chain links TRBV6-2 or TRBV6-3 with TRBJ2-7; possible D gene TRBD1, 6 bases. The CDR3 is made up of 14 amino acids. The V gene's germline CDR1 is MNHEY and CDR2 SVGEGT. Trimming cost V 2 bases and J 0 bases, with 8 bases left between them. This CDR3 is CASSYGTNSYEQYF. The CDR3, as DNA: TGTGCCAGCAGTTACGGGACAAACTCCTACGAGCAGTACTTC.

V usage is TRBV10-3 and J usage is TRBJ2-5; D might be TRBD1 (8 bases). The length of the CDR3 is 15 residues. Between the trimmed V and J ends, which lost 3 bases and 5 bases, there was a span of 16 bases. Per the germline V gene, CDR1 is ENHRY and CDR2 is SYGVKD. The CDR3 DNA follows: TGTGCCATCAGTGATACCGGACAGGGAGGGGAGACCCAGTACTTC. Protein sequence: CAISDTGQGGETQYF.

This chain joins TRBV7-8 and TRBJ1-4, with D possibly TRBD1 on 5 matching bases. The ends were cut back, 5 bases at V and 3 bases at J, with 13 bases in the middle. Looked up from germline, CDR1 is SGHVS and CDR2 is FQNEAQ. The CDR3 runs 15 residues. CDR3 coding DNA: TGTGCCAGCAGCATCTGGGGGGGGTCTAATGAAAAACTGTTTTTT. Protein product: CASSIWGGSNEKLFF.

This clone was seen just once. V and J are TRBV7-9 and TRBJ1-2; 7 nucleotides match TRBD1. The CDR3 runs 14 residues. From germline, CDR1 is SEHNR and CDR2 FQNEAQ (reference sequence). V shed 4 bases, J shed 4 bases, and the junction held 6 bases outside the gene matches. The CDR3: CASSSPDRTYGYTF. The CDR3 DNA is TGTGCCAGCAGCTCACCGGACAGGACCTATGGCTACACCTTC.

The V gene is TRBV5-6, the J gene TRBJ1-3; 8 bases are shared with TRBD1. The germline V gene has CDR1 SGHDT and CDR2 YYEEEE. With V trimmed by 7 bases and J by 0 bases, 12 bases remained unmatched. This CDR3 comprises 17 residues. The CDR3 sequence: CASFGMDRESSGNTIYF. Here the CDR3 DNA reads TGTGCCAGCTTTGGAATGGACAGGGAAAGCTCTGGAAACACCATATATTTT.

The gene calls are TRBV19 and TRBJ1-2; 7 bases are a match to TRBD1. The ends lost 7 bases at V and 2 bases at J; junction bases unmatched: 4. This CDR3 is built from 13 residues. Looked up from germline, CDR1 is LNHDA and CDR2 is SQIVND (reference sequence). This CDR3 reads CASTDRENYGYTF. The DNA of the CDR3 is TGTGCCAGTACCGACAGGGAGAACTATGGCTACACCTTC.

This chain uses TRBV10-3 with TRBJ2-5; TRBD2 agrees at 14 bases. The V gene end was trimmed by 3 bases and the J gene end by 5 bases; junction bases not matched to a gene: 5. Looked up from germline, CDR1 is ENHRY and CDR2 is SYGVKD. The CDR3 is made up of 16 amino acids. CDR3 region: CAISDKGLAGVETQYF. The CDR3 coding sequence is TGTGCCATCAGTGATAAGGGACTAGCGGGGGTGGAGACCCAGTACTTC.

The V and J genes are TRBV6-5 and TRBJ1-1; 9 nucleotides align to TRBD1. This CDR3 spans 15 amino acids. Germline assignment: CDR1 MNHEY and CDR2 SVGAGI. V gave up 5 bases and J gave up 3 bases; unmatched junction bases: 7. The CDR3 DNA is TGTGCCAGCAGTCGGACAGGGGAGGCGGACACTGAAGCTTTCTTT. Amino acids: CASSRTGEADTEAFF.

The chain has TRBV10-3 and TRBJ2-1; TRBD2 matches at 7 bases. Germline CDR1 ENHRY, CDR2 SYGVKD. J lost 5 bases, V lost 6 bases, and 13 bases had no gene match. The CDR3 has 16 residues. The CDR3 protein is CAISEVGAGVNNEQFF. The CDR3 DNA reads as TGTGCCATCAGCGAGGTGGGTGCGGGGGTTAACAATGAGCAGTTCTTC.

The chain links TRBV27 to TRBJ2-1; possible D gene TRBD2, 6 bases. CDR3 length equals 13 residues. V lost 2 bases, J lost 7 bases, and 9 bases lay in between. The germline V gene encodes CDR1 MNHEY and CDR2 SMNVEV (reference sequence). CDR3 region: CASSLGRGNEQFF. In DNA, the CDR3 is TGTGCCAGCAGTTTAGGACGGGGGAATGAGCAGTTCTTC.